The sequence of this T cell receptor beta chain was determined in a study of cytomegalovirus exposure and HLA in healthy donors. With 60 Vbeta and 13 Jbeta primers, the PCR was carried out. Sequenced by immunoSEQ multiplex PCR; TCRdb stores in-frame clones only, minus some. The sample lists 130,000 or so clones; about 70% were seen once. Although they were nominally healthy when sampled, donors likely had unrecorded immune exposures. Input material: PBMCs. This clonotype was obtained from a male donor in good health and CMV-seronegative.

CDR3 DNA sequence: TGTGCCAGCAGTTACGTTGCGGGAGGGAACACCGGGGAGCTGTTTTTT. Translating it yields CASSYVAGGNTGELFF. The chain has TRBV6-5 and TRBJ2-2; the match to TRBD2 covers 8 bases. V gave up 2 bases and J gave up 1 base; unmatched junction bases: 3. Germline V gene data show CDR1 as MNHEY and CDR2 as SVGAGI. This CDR3 contains 16 residues.